Below, 22 T cell receptor beta chains from the same sample are listed, as sequenced in a study of T cell responses to AZD1222 COVID-19 vaccine. The data were produced by immunoSEQ multiplex PCR, yet TCRdb's version contains in-frame clones alone and is incomplete. The profile shows more than 65,000 clones, about nine tenths of them singletons. The specimen comprised peripheral blood, sampled on day 0 of AZD1222 vaccination. The receptors here all came from an adult in good health.

This chain connects TRBV9 to TRBJ2-7, with 12 bases identical to TRBD2. The CDR3 sequence is 17 residues long. In germline, CDR1 is SGDLS, CDR2 YYNGEE. The V segment lost 2 bases and the J segment 4 bases; nucleotides outside the gene matches: 10. CDR3 bases: TGTGCCAGCAGCGTTACTAGCGGGGGGCGAGGATCGTACGAGCAGTACTTC. The encoded protein is CASSVTSGGRGSYEQYF.

This chain uses TRBV7-3 with TRBJ2-3, with D possibly TRBD2 on 6 matching bases. The germline V gene has CDR1 SGHTA and CDR2 FQGTGA. The length of the CDR3 is 14 residues. Trimming took off 5 bases at V and 4 bases at J, with 13 bases between the two ends. In DNA form, the CDR3 reads TGTGCCAGCAGCCCGGAGGGTAGGGCAGATACGCAGTATTTT. The encoded protein is CASSPEGRADTQYF. Combining the CDR3 with reference TRBV7-3 and TRBJ2-3 gives the whole variable domain GAGVSQTPSNKVTEKGKYVELRCDPISGHTALYWYRQSLGQGPEFLIYFQGTGAADDSGLPNDRFFAVRPEGSVSTLKIQRTERGDSAVYLCASSPEGRADTQYFGPGTRLTVL.

The J gene is TRBJ1-1, the V gene TRBV10-1; 7 nucleotides line up with TRBD1. The CDR3 contains 15 residues. Germline V gene data show CDR1 as WNHNN and CDR2 as SYGVQD (reference sequence). V shed 4 bases, J shed 4 bases, and the junction held 9 bases outside the gene matches. In DNA, the CDR3 is TGCGCCAGCAGTGGAAGACAGGGTCGGAGCACTGAAGCTTTCTTT. It is translated as CASSGRQGRSTEAFF.

The V gene is TRBV5-1, the J gene TRBJ2-7, with 12 bases aligning to TRBD1. The germline V gene encodes CDR1 SGHRS and CDR2 YFSETQ. CDR3 length equals 15 residues. The J segment lost 5 bases and the V segment lost 4 bases, leaving 7 bases of the junction unmatched. The CDR3 sequence is CASSPGTGGVDEQYF. DNA of the CDR3: TGCGCCAGCAGCCCCGGGACAGGGGGCGTCGACGAGCAGTACTTC.

The V gene is TRBV9, the J gene TRBJ2-7; D call uncertain. Trimming shortened V by 4 bases and J by 3 bases, and 20 bases separated the two germline ends. CDR3 length equals 16 residues. CDR1 is SGDLS and CDR2 is YYNGEE in the germline V gene. DNA of the CDR3: TGTGCCAGCAGCCCTAGAGGAGTGAATGGGGTCTACGAGCAGTACTTC. Amino acids: CASSPRGVNGVYEQYF.

This rearrangement joins TRBV18 to TRBJ1-2; D is perhaps TRBD1 (5 bases). Germline V gene data show CDR1 as KGHSH and CDR2 as LQKENI. This CDR3 region has 12 residues. V lost 5 bases, J lost 3 bases, and 7 bases lay in between. CDR3 coding DNA: TGTGCCAGCTCAGAGACAGACTATGGCTACACCTTC. Translating gives CASSETDYGYTF.

The CDR3 region is CASSQEATSLNSPLHF. CDR3 nucleotide sequence: TGTGCCAGCAGCCAAGAGGCCACAAGTCTTAATTCACCCCTCCACTTT. The genes are TRBV4-2 and TRBJ1-6, with D uncertain. The CDR3 length is 16 residues. The V end was cut by 0 bases, the J end by 6 bases, with 12 bases between. Germline CDR1 reads LGHNA; CDR2 reads YNFKEQ.

This chain uses TRBV6-2 or TRBV6-3 with TRBJ1-5, with no clear D. The CDR3 sequence is 15 residues long. The germline gives CDR1 MNHEY, CDR2 SVGEGT. V dropped 2 bases and J dropped 2 bases, with 10 bases sitting between them. This CDR3 is CASSYRPKGNQPQHF. CDR3 sequence (DNA): TGTGCCAGCAGTTACCGGCCGAAGGGCAATCAGCCCCAGCATTTT.

This chain joins TRBV4-1 and TRBJ2-1; tentative D call: TRBD2 (6 bases). CDR3 length: 17 residues. Germline V gene sequence: CDR1 MGHRA, CDR2 YSYEKL. V was clipped by 0 bases and J by 8 bases, with 20 bases between them. This CDR3 reads CASSQDGSGLGPDEQFF. Here the CDR3 DNA reads TGCGCCAGCAGCCAAGATGGCAGCGGGCTCGGCCCCGATGAGCAGTTCTTC.

The chain couples TRBV7-8 to TRBJ1-2, with TRBD1 matching over 9 bases. Germline values: CDR1 SGHVS, CDR2 FQNEAQ. Losses at the gene ends were 1 base for V and 0 bases for J; bases not matched to a gene: 6. CDR3 length: 17 residues. This CDR3 is CASSLEPRTGANYGYTF. The CDR3 DNA is TGTGCCAGCAGCTTAGAACCCCGGACAGGGGCTAACTATGGCTACACCTTC. Variable domain in full (rest from reference TRBV7-8 and TRBJ1-2): GAGVSQSPRYKVAKRGQDVALRCDPISGHVSLFWYQQALGQGPEFLTYFQNEAQLDKSGLPSDRFFAERPEGSVSTLKIQRTQQEDSAVYLCASSLEPRTGANYGYTFGSGTRLTVV.

This chain joins TRBV7-9 and TRBJ2-1; D is ambiguous. CDR3 size: 11 residues. The germline gives CDR1 SEHNR, CDR2 FQNEAQ (reference sequence). The V end lost 0 bases, the J end lost 11 bases, and 5 bases lay between the germline ends. CDR3 sequence: CASSLADQQFF. The CDR3 coding sequence is TGTGCCAGCAGCTTAGCTGACCAGCAGTTCTTC.

J is TRBJ2-5 and V is TRBV7-3; 12 bases align to TRBD2. In germline, CDR1 is SGHTA, CDR2 FQGTGA. Trimming at V came to 5 bases and at J to 2 bases, leaving 9 bases not matched to a gene. This CDR3 is built from 17 residues. This CDR3 reads CASSKNSLAGGQETQYF. CDR3 sequence (DNA): TGTGCCAGCAGCAAAAACTCCCTAGCGGGGGGGCAAGAGACCCAGTACTTC.

V usage is TRBV19 and J usage is TRBJ2-3, with a tentative D call TRBD2 (6 bases). V was cut by 5 bases and J by 3 bases, with 15 bases left in between. CDR1 is LNHDA and CDR2 is SQIVND in the germline V gene (reference sequence). There are 15 residues in the CDR3. CDR3 loop: CASSPWAGRTDTQYF. CDR3 nucleotide sequence: TGTGCCAGTAGTCCCTGGGCGGGGAGGACAGATACGCAGTATTTT.

CDR3 loop: CASSTTGDRSEKLFF. DNA of the CDR3: TGCGCCAGCAGCACCACAGGGGATCGGAGTGAAAAACTGTTTTTT. The chain joins TRBV5-1 to TRBJ1-4; TRBD1 agrees at 7 bases. CDR1 is SGHRS and CDR2 is YFSETQ in the germline V gene. The CDR3 extends over 15 amino acids. The V gene end was trimmed by 4 bases and the J gene end by 7 bases; junction bases not matched to a gene: 10.

V usage is TRBV28 and J usage is TRBJ1-5, with D unresolved. The V gene lost 5 bases and the J gene lost 2 bases, with 1 base spanning the gap. CDR1 MDHEN and CDR2 SYDVKM come from the germline V gene. The length of the CDR3 is 11 residues. The CDR3 nucleotides are TGTGCCAGCAGTGGCAATCAGCCCCAGCATTTT. The encoded protein is CASSGNQPQHF.

The rearrangement joins TRBV19 to TRBJ1-1; TRBD1 is a possible D gene (5 bases). V was pared by 7 bases and J by 3 bases, with 12 bases between. The CDR3 consists of 13 residues. CDR1 and CDR2 (germline): LNHDA, SQIVND (reference sequence). The CDR3 nucleotides read TGTGCCAGTACTTCAAACAGGTACACTGAAGCTTTCTTT. It translates to CASTSNRYTEAFF.

This clone turned up a few times. The chain joins TRBV24-1 to TRBJ2-1; the D gene is possibly TRBD2 (5 bases). The CDR3 contains 14 residues. V was pared by 5 bases and J by 0 bases, with 7 bases between. Germline loops: CDR1 KGHDR, CDR2 SFDVKD. CDR3 residues: CATSAADSYNEQFF. The CDR3 DNA is TGTGCCACCAGTGCAGCGGACTCCTACAATGAGCAGTTCTTC.

This chain uses TRBV7-3 with TRBJ2-1; 11 bases map to TRBD2. CDR1 and CDR2 from the germline V gene are SGHTA and FQGTGA. The CDR3 is 16 amino acids. The junction had 3 bases not matched to a gene; V was cut back by 2 bases and J by 3 bases. The CDR3: CASSLVGTSGYNEQFF. CDR3 bases: TGTGCCAGCAGCTTAGTTGGGACTAGCGGCTACAATGAGCAGTTCTTC.

V usage is TRBV4-1 and J usage is TRBJ2-3; TRBD2 is a possible D gene (6 bases). The CDR3 length is 16 residues. Germline CDR1 reads MGHRA; CDR2 reads YSYEKL. V was shortened by 8 bases and J by 4 bases, with 22 bases between the two germline ends. CDR3 bases: TGCGCCAGCCGGAGCGCGGGGTTCCTTACCGCAGATACGCAGTATTTT. Protein sequence: CASRSAGFLTADTQYF.

V and J are TRBV19 and TRBJ1-5; weak D call: TRBD1 (5 bases). Trimming removed 5 bases from V and 2 bases from J, with 13 bases in between. Germline V CDR1 and CDR2: LNHDA, SQIVND (reference sequence). The CDR3 is 15 amino acids. CDR3 nucleotides: TGTGCCAGTAGTTCCCCCACAGGAGGCAATCAGCCCCAGCATTTT. Its protein is CASSSPTGGNQPQHF.

The chain joins TRBV24-1 to TRBJ2-3; 8 nucleotides align to TRBD1. V lost 4 bases and J lost 2; bases outside the gene matches: 4. The length of the CDR3 is 15 residues. Germline V lookup: CDR1 KGHDR, CDR2 SFDVKD. In DNA, the CDR3 is TGTGCCACCAGTGAGGGGACAGGTCCCACAGATACGCAGTATTTT. Translation gives CATSEGTGPTDTQYF.

This chain links TRBV5-1 with TRBJ2-7; D not certain. The length of the CDR3 is 12 residues. The germline gives CDR1 SGHRS, CDR2 YFSETQ. V lost 2 bases to trimming and J lost 4 bases, with 7 bases between them. The chain's CDR3 is CASSFGHYEQYF. CDR3 sequence (DNA): TGCGCCAGCAGCTTCGGCCATTACGAGCAGTACTTC.